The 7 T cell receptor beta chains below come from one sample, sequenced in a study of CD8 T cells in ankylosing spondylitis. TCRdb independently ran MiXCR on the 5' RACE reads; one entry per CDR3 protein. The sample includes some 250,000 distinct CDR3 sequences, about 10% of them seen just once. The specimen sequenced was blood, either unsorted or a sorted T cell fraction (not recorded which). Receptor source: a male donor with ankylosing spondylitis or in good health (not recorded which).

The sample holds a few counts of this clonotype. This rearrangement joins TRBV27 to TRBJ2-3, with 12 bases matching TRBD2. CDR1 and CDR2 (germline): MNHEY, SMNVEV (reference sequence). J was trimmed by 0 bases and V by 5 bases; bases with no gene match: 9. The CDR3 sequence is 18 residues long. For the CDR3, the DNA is TGTGCCAGCAGTCCGGCCATGACTAGCGGGAGAAGCACAGATACGCAGTATTTT. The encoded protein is CASSPAMTSGRSTDTQYF.

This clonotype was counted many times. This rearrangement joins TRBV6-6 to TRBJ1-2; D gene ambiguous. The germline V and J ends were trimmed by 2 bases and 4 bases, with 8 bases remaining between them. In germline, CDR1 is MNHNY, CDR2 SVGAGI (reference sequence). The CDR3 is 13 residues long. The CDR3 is CASSYPPGYGYTF. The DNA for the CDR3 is TGTGCCAGCAGTTACCCCCCAGGCTATGGCTACACCTTC.

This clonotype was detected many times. The CDR3 is CASSQLGGVTEAFF. Here the CDR3 DNA reads TGTGCCAGCAGCCAATTGGGGGGCGTCACTGAAGCTTTCTTT. This chain links TRBV3-1 with TRBJ1-1, with D possibly being TRBD1 (6 bases). From germline, CDR1 is LGHDT and CDR2 YNNKEL (reference sequence). Trimming left V 2 bases short and J 4 bases short, with 11 bases between. The CDR3 consists of 14 residues.

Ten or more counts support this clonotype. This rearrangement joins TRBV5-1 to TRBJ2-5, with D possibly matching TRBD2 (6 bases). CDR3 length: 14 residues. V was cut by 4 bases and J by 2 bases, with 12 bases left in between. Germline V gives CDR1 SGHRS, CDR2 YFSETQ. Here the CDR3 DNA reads TGCGCCAGCAGCCAGGGACTGATACAAGAGACCCAGTACTTC. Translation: CASSQGLIQETQYF. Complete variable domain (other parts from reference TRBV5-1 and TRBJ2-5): KAGVTQTPRYLIKTRGQQVTLSCSPISGHRSVSWYQQTPGQGLQFLFEYFSETQRNKGNFPGRFSGRQFSNSRSEMNVSTLELGDSALYLCASSQGLIQETQYFGPGTRLLVL.

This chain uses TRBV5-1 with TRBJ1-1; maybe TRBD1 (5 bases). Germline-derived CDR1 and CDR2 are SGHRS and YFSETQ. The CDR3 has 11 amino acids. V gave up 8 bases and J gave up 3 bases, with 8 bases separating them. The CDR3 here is CARARDTEAFF. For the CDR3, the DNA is TGCGCCAGAGCCAGGGACACTGAAGCTTTCTTT. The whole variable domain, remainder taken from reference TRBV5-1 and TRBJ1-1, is KAGVTQTPRYLIKTRGQQVTLSCSPISGHRSVSWYQQTPGQGLQFLFEYFSETQRNKGNFPGRFSGRQFSNSRSEMNVSTLELGDSALYLCARARDTEAFFGQGTRLTVV.

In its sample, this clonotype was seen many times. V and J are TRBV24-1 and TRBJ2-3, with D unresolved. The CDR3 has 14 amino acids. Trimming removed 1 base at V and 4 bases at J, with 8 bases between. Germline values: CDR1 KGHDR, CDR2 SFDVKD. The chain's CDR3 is CATSDLVESDTQYF. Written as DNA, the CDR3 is TGTGCCACCAGTGATTTAGTGGAATCAGATACGCAGTATTTT.

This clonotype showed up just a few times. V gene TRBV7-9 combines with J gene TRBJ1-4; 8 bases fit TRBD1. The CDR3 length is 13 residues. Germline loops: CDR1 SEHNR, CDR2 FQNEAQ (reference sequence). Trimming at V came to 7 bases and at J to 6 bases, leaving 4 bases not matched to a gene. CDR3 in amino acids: CASTKQGDEKLFF. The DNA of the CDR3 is TGTGCCAGCACCAAACAGGGGGATGAAAAACTGTTTTTT.